The present TCR beta chain was sequenced within a study of healthy donors' naive CD4 and CD8 T cells (dated by TCRdb to 2013 to 2016). As for the study more broadly: Donors were chosen to span three age groups (20-25, 40-50 and 60-70 years, over 5 each), with mean age roughly 47 and half female. For TCR alpha, a new primer set was designed to cover all functional IMGT alpha gene variants, and the remainder of the protocol was kept the same as the beta-chain workflow. To check how TCR variation relates to lineage commitment, the researchers sequenced rearranged TCR alpha and beta chains taken from naive CD4+ and CD8+ T cells. The peripheral blood mononuclear cells came from 15 to 20 individuals who were healthy and unrelated. The donors were HLA-typed by sequencing at HLA-A, -B, -C, -DRB1, -DQB1 and -DPB1, using the SBTexcellerator protocol, an ABI3130xl analyzer and SBTengine software.

TCRdb records 454 GS FLX Titanium as the sequencer. TCR libraries were built from around 500 ng of total RNA with a previously published linear amplification protocol. Sequencing was performed on the Roche/454 Genome Sequencer with Titanium chemistry. Per the source publication's procedure: 78,498 rearranged TCR alpha transcripts were sequenced from a few of the healthy donors. Duplicate transcripts were dropped, and unique TCR clonotypes were identified by the CDR3 junction according to IMGT nomenclature. In R 2.13.0, logistic regression modeled CD4 versus CD8 status on V and J genes, adjusting for donor effects, with Bonferroni correction for multiple testing. TCRdb took the public reads, trimmed them with fastp at Q25, ran MiXCR for clone calling and kept in-frame beta chains. Each record represents a unique CDR3 protein, reported with the most common genes and DNA among its rows. For this entry, the V and J calls and clone size follow TCRdb and not the study's own pipeline. The sample data list around 180,000 distinct CDR3 sequences, and around 80% of these were observed just once. The ten most abundant clones make up approximately 2.5% of the sample.

Cells with a CD4+CD8-CD45RO-CD45RA+ profile were isolated by FACS and defined as naive CD4+ T cells, and those with a CD8+CD4-CD45RA+CD27bright profile were defined as naive CD8+ T cells. Sorting used antibodies against CD4 (RPA-T4), CD8 (SK1), CD27 (O323), CD45RA (HI100) and CD45RO (UCHL1). To note about this clonotype: Its antigen is still unknown. Per-base quality was not reported, and no clone a single base away is much larger than it.

The paper's findings and limits, for the study overall: Taken together, V genes, J genes and CDR3 charge appeared to account for 10% to 15% of the variance in CD4/CD8 propensity, mostly acting in an additive way. Because alpha and beta chains were sequenced in bulk and could not be paired, combined chain effects were not evaluated. The study did not directly address possible repertoire bias arising from homeostatic proliferation of naive T cells. Most V and J gene segments were reportedly biased between naive CD4+ and CD8+ cells, consistently across donors and independent of HLA genotype. In both chains, CD4+ lineage was associated with a positively charged CDR3 and CD8+ lineage with a negatively charged CDR3.

V has 4 bases trimmed and J has 0 bases trimmed; junction bases matching no gene number 2. The CDR1 and CDR2 encoded by the germline V gene (reference sequence) are GTSNPN and SVGIG. CDR3 length: 13 amino acids, cysteine to phenylalanine. Just CDR3 DNA is preserved here, 39 bases in frame from base 1. The sequence was obtained from a pool of human donors in good health; the sample pools cells from several healthy donors. The sequence links TRBV30 to TRBJ2-7; 8 middle bases align to TRBD1. The source material was naive CD4+ and CD8+ T cells sorted from blood, pooled from several donors. Sample cell subset or site, as interpreted from the label and publication: FACS-sorted naive CD4+ (CD45RO-CD45RA+) and naive CD8+ (CD45RA+CD27bright) T cells. In nucleotides, the sequence is TGTGCCTGGATGGACAGGGACTCCTACGAGCAGTACTTC. Protein translation: CAWMDRDSYEQYF.